A selection of T cell receptor beta chains follows, all from one sample in a study of T-cell memory formation after mild COVID-19. TCRdb analysed the 5' RACE reads with MiXCR anew, one entry per CDR3 protein. The table has 410,000 or so distinct CDR3 sequences, less than 25% seen once. Sequenced material: PBMCs or a T cell subset sorted from them (not recorded which). The origin of the receptors is an adult woman who had mild COVID-19 (a few samples of this study predate the infection). Cell type and time point are not known. CDR3s include the opening cysteine and the closing phenylalanine or tryptophan. The order of the fields is clone size, D gene, V gene, J gene, CDR3 DNA, CDR3 protein. A D gene is named only where the DNA matches it firmly. Part of the rows lack a size; the others show once, few, many or a class for expanded clones.

.	.	TRBV15	TRBJ2-7	TGTGCCACCAGCAGAGATCTGGGTAGATCCTACGAGCAGTACTTC	CATSRDLGRSYEQYF
many	TRBD1	TRBV23-1	TRBJ2-1	TGCGCCAGCAGTCACGGGGCCCGACAGGGGAATGAGCAGTTCTTC	CASSHGARQGNEQFF
.	.	TRBV5-1	TRBJ2-2	TGCGCCAGCAGGGGGCTAGGGCTGAACACCGGGGAGCTGTTTTTT	CASRGLGLNTGELFF
.	.	TRBV11-3	TRBJ2-7	TGTGCCAGCACCCTGGGGTCCACGGGAGAGCAGTACTTC	CASTLGSTGEQYF
few	.	TRBV12-3/TRBV12-4	TRBJ1-6	TGTGCCAGCACCGCCCCCTATTCACCCCTCCACTTT	CASTAPYSPLHF
.	TRBD1	TRBV29-1	TRBJ1-1	TGCAGCGTTGTTCGACAGGGAAAGGCGAACACTGAAGCTTTCTTT	CSVVRQGKANTEAFF
few	TRBD2	TRBV15	TRBJ2-3	TGTGCCACCAGTCGAAGCGGGGGCCCAGATACGCAGTATTTT	CATSRSGGPDTQYF
.	TRBD1	TRBV2	TRBJ1-5	TGTGCCAGCAGTGAGGACAGGGGCGGAAATCAGCCCCAGCATTTT	CASSEDRGGNQPQHF
.	.	TRBV12-3/TRBV12-4	TRBJ2-5	TGTGCCAGCAGTTCCGGCGTCGAAGAGACCCAGTACTTC	CASSSGVEETQYF
few	.	TRBV5-1	TRBJ1-1	TGCGCCAGCAGCTTGGAAAACGGGGCTGAAGCTTTCTTT	CASSLENGAEAFF
.	.	TRBV7-3	TRBJ1-6	TGTGCCAGCAGCCGGGATAAAGATAATTCACCCCTCCACTTT	CASSRDKDNSPLHF
.	TRBD2	TRBV29-1	TRBJ2-3	TGCAGCGTTGAAGGTGCCAGGACAAGGACTAGCGGGAGGACAGATACGCAGTATTTT	CSVEGARTRTSGRTDTQYF
few	.	TRBV3-1	TRBJ2-3	TGTGCCAGCAGCCAAGGCATCCGAAAGTACTCGTCAGATACGCAGTATTTT	CASSQGIRKYSSDTQYF
.	.	TRBV14	TRBJ2-4	TGTGCCAGCAGCCAAGAAGATAGCATCATTCAGTACTTC	CASSQEDSIIQYF
.	TRBD2	TRBV7-9	TRBJ2-1	TGTGCCAGCACACGGGGGGGTGAGCAGTTCTTC	CASTRGGEQFF
.	.	TRBV20-1	TRBJ1-2	TGCAGTGCTAGAGATATCGGACTCTATGGCTACACCTTC	CSARDIGLYGYTF
.	TRBD1	TRBV27	TRBJ2-7	TGTGCCAGCAGTCCCTCCCCGGGGACAGGGACCTACGAGCAGTACTTC	CASSPSPGTGTYEQYF
.	.	TRBV11-3	TRBJ2-7	TGTGCCAGCAGCCTTACGGGCGGCCAGGGAGAGCAGTACTTC	CASSLTGGQGEQYF
medium-sized	.	TRBV29-1	TRBJ2-1	TGCAGCGTTGAACGAAACAATGAGCAGTTCTTC	CSVERNNEQFF
medium-sized	TRBD2	TRBV6-5	TRBJ2-2	TGTGCCAGCACAACTAGCGGGACCGGGGAGCTGTTTTTT	CASTTSGTGELFF
once	TRBD2	TRBV5-1	TRBJ2-3	TGCGCTTGCAGCTTTAGCGGGGGGTCAACAGATACGCAGTATTTT	CACSFSGGSTDTQYF